Each of the 27 T cell receptor beta chains below was sequenced from the same sample in a study of beta chain features in type 1 diabetes. Overall study results and limits: Moderate but significant shortening of TCRB CDR3s was recorded in all four CD4+ subsets from Type 1 diabetes patients.

Reverse transcription of all isolated RNA meant that expressed TCRB transcripts were sequenced. TCRdb's table, derived via immunoSEQ multiplex PCR, lists solely in-frame clones and lacks some. The table records around 600,000 clones, roughly an eighth of them present only once. Their antigen targets remain unknown. Sequencing was performed on naive CD4+ T cells from blood. The receptors shown here come from a man aged 30-40 years with type 1 diabetes.

This clone has a handful of counts. The CDR3 nucleotides are TGTGCCAGCAGCCCCCTACGGGCAACTAATGAAAAACTGTTTTTT. Translating gives CASSPLRATNEKLFF. The chain recombines TRBV9 with TRBJ1-4, with no clear D. Trimming stripped 4 bases from V and 0 bases from J, with 10 bases between. Germline values: CDR1 SGDLS, CDR2 YYNGEE. This CDR3 has 15 residues.

Comments on this clone: At the DNA level, this CDR3 is encoded by other sequences in the same sample as well. CDR3 DNA sequence: TGTGCCAGCTCACCGGGAGACCATGGCTACACCTTC. Residues: CASSPGDHGYTF. The chain combines TRBV18 with TRBJ1-2; D gene unclear. Germline V CDR1 and CDR2: KGHSH, LQKENI. The CDR3 extends over 12 amino acids. Trimming shortened V by 3 bases and J by 6 bases, and 8 bases separated the two germline ends.

This clone was counted ten times or more. The gene calls are TRBV4-3 and TRBJ1-2; the D gene is possibly TRBD1 (6 bases). The CDR3 consists of 15 residues. V was trimmed by 1 base and J by 4 bases, leaving 13 bases between them. Germline V gene data show CDR1 as LGHNA and CDR2 as YSLEER. In DNA, the CDR3 is TGCGCCAGCAGCCAAGTCCCGGGACAAGTCTATGGCTACACCTTC. The encoded protein is CASSQVPGQVYGYTF.

This clone was observed a few times. This chain links TRBV9 with TRBJ2-3; a weak D match, TRBD1 (6 bases). Looked up from germline, CDR1 is SGDLS and CDR2 is YYNGEE. This CDR3 has 14 amino acids. V was pared by 4 bases and J by 1 base, with 10 bases between. CDR3 DNA: TGTGCCAGCAGCAAAGCAGGGGGCACAGATACGCAGTATTTT. Translated, it gives CASSKAGGTDTQYF.

This clone was recorded a few times. The chain is built from TRBV4-1 and TRBJ1-4; no reliable D call. V was shortened by 2 bases and J by 0 bases, with 7 bases between the two germline ends. Germline lookup yields CDR1 MGHRA and CDR2 YSYEKL. This CDR3 is built from 15 residues. CDR3 protein: CASSQPESTNEKLFF. The CDR3 region has the DNA TGCGCCAGCAGCCAACCTGAATCAACTAATGAAAAACTGTTTTTT.

The chain carries TRBV7-8 and TRBJ1-6; no reliable D call. Germline V gives CDR1 SGHVS, CDR2 FQNEAQ. The CDR3 is 13 amino acids. V shed 8 bases and J shed 5 bases, with 10 bases lying between them. Here the CDR3 DNA reads TGTGCCAGCGGGCTTATCGATAATTCACCCCTCCACTTT. It yields the protein CASGLIDNSPLHF. Variable domain in full (rest from reference TRBV7-8 and TRBJ1-6): GAGVSQSPRYKVAKRGQDVALRCDPISGHVSLFWYQQALGQGPEFLTYFQNEAQLDKSGLPSDRFFAERPEGSVSTLKIQRTQQEDSAVYLCASGLIDNSPLHFGNGTRLTVT.

In its sample, this clone was seen a few times. J is TRBJ1-5 and V is TRBV6-6, with 7 bases fitting TRBD1. J was trimmed by 4 bases and V by 2 bases; bases with no gene match: 5. Per the germline V gene, CDR1 is MNHNY and CDR2 is SVGAGI (reference sequence). This CDR3 is 15 amino acids long. The CDR3 reads CASSYKGARNQPQHF. CDR3 bases: TGTGCCAGCAGTTACAAGGGGGCGCGGAATCAGCCCCAGCATTTT.

Worth noting for this clone: In the same sample, other DNA sequences code for this CDR3. This chain connects TRBV28 to TRBJ2-7, with D unresolved. The germline V and J ends were trimmed by 2 bases and 6 bases, with 2 bases remaining between them. The CDR3 has 10 amino acids. The germline gives CDR1 MDHEN, CDR2 SYDVKM. This chain's CDR3 is CASSLTEQYF. In nucleotides, the CDR3 is TGTGCCAGCAGTTTAACCGAGCAGTACTTC.

With regard to this clone: Other DNA variants within this sample encode the same CDR3. This chain links TRBV6-5 with TRBJ2-7; perhaps TRBD2 as D (5 bases). Trimming pared 2 bases from V and 0 bases from J, leaving 11 bases between. Germline CDR1 reads MNHEY; CDR2 reads SVGAGI. This CDR3 has 15 residues. The CDR3 DNA reads as TGTGCCAGCAGTTACCGGGGATCCAGCTCCTACGAGCAGTACTTC. Translation: CASSYRGSSSYEQYF.

This clone was counted only a few times. V usage is TRBV29-1 and J usage is TRBJ1-3; D perhaps matches TRBD1 (5 bases). The CDR3 consists of 14 residues. The ends were cut back, 3 bases at V and 0 bases at J, with 9 bases in the middle. Germline CDR1 is SQVTM and CDR2 is ANQGSEA. The DNA for the CDR3 is TGCAGCGTTGACGGGGCGAGCTCTGGAAACACCATATATTTT. Amino acid sequence: CSVDGASSGNTIYF.

Only a few counts were recorded for this clone. The V gene is TRBV2, the J gene TRBJ1-2; possible D gene TRBD1, 6 bases. Per germline, CDR1 SNHLY and CDR2 FYNNEI. V lost 6 bases and J lost 7, with 12 bases in between. The CDR3 is 12 amino acids. The CDR3 sequence: CASRVRDTGYTF. The CDR3 DNA follows: TGTGCCAGCAGGGTCCGGGACACTGGCTACACCTTC. Based on the CDR3 plus reference TRBV2 and TRBJ1-2, the full variable domain is EPEVTQTPSHQVTQMGQEVILRCVPISNHLYFYWYRQILGQKVEFLVSFYNNEISEKSEIFDDQFSVERPDGSNFTLKIRSTKLEDSAMYFCASRVRDTGYTFGSGTRLTVV.

There are a few counts of this clone. The chain links TRBV9 to TRBJ1-4; no clear D gene. Germline V gene sequence: CDR1 SGDLS, CDR2 YYNGEE. Trimming removed 0 bases from V and 4 bases from J, with 7 bases in between. The CDR3 has 14 residues. The CDR3 nucleotides are TGTGCCAGCAGCGTAGACGGCTTTAATGAAAAACTGTTTTTT. Residues: CASSVDGFNEKLFF.

The chain couples TRBV4-3 to TRBJ1-4, with D tentatively TRBD1 (5 bases). This CDR3 contains 16 residues. Trimming removed 0 bases from V and 1 base from J, with 9 bases in between. Germline V CDR1 and CDR2: LGHNA, YSLEER. The CDR3 nucleotides are TGCGCCAGCAGCCAAGATCCTCAGGGAACTAATGAAAAACTGTTTTTT. This encodes CASSQDPQGTNEKLFF.

The V and J genes are TRBV5-1 and TRBJ2-3, with a possible D match to TRBD1 (6 bases). Germline-derived CDR1 and CDR2 are SGHRS and YFSETQ. V dropped 0 bases and J dropped 3 bases, with 11 bases sitting between them. The CDR3 runs to 15 residues. As DNA, the CDR3 is TGCGCCAGCAGCTTGGACAGGGTATGGACAGATACGCAGTATTTT. Its protein is CASSLDRVWTDTQYF.

The V and J genes are TRBV19 and TRBJ2-1; possible D gene TRBD1, 5 bases. V lost 5 bases, J lost 10 bases, and 9 bases lay in between. The CDR3 extends over 11 amino acids. CDR1 and CDR2 from the germline V gene are LNHDA and SQIVND (reference sequence). The CDR3 region has the DNA TGTGCCAGTAGTGAACAGGTAGAGCAGTTCTTC. Protein product: CASSEQVEQFF. The full variable domain, in which reference TRBV19 and TRBJ2-1 provide the parts outside the CDR3, is DGGITQSPKYLFRKEGQNVTLSCEQNLNHDAMYWYRQDPGQGLRLIYYSQIVNDFQKGDIAEGYSVSREKKESFPLTVTSAQKNPTAFYLCASSEQVEQFFGPGTRLTVL.

The chain links TRBV19 to TRBJ2-2; 7 nucleotides line up with TRBD1. The CDR3 loop spans 15 amino acids. With V trimmed by 5 bases and J by 5 bases, 8 bases remained unmatched. CDR1 LNHDA and CDR2 SQIVND come from the germline V gene (reference sequence). The CDR3 reads CASSPARGKTGELFF. Written as DNA, the CDR3 is TGTGCCAGTAGTCCGGCCAGGGGGAAAACCGGGGAGCTGTTTTTT. Complete variable domain (other parts from reference TRBV19 and TRBJ2-2): DGGITQSPKYLFRKEGQNVTLSCEQNLNHDAMYWYRQDPGQGLRLIYYSQIVNDFQKGDIAEGYSVSREKKESFPLTVTSAQKNPTAFYLCASSPARGKTGELFFGEGSRLTVL.

The rearrangement links TRBV25-1 to TRBJ1-2; no clear D. The germline V and J ends were trimmed by 1 base and 2 bases, with 8 bases remaining between them. This CDR3 spans 14 amino acids. Germline CDR1 reads MGHDK; CDR2 reads SYGVNS. The CDR3 bases are TGTGCCAGCAGTGAATCGGCCAGGAACTATGGCTACACCTTC. This encodes CASSESARNYGYTF.

V usage is TRBV6-1 and J usage is TRBJ1-5, with no clear D. The V gene lost 8 bases and the J gene lost 6 bases, with 14 bases spanning the gap. The CDR3 loop spans 13 amino acids. The germline CDR1 and CDR2 sequences are MNHNS and SASEGT. The CDR3 loop is CASPPSGPQPQHF. The CDR3 DNA follows: TGTGCCAGCCCACCTTCCGGACCTCAGCCCCAGCATTTT.

CDR3 region: CAISESLGVQETQYF. CDR3 DNA sequence: TGTGCCATCAGTGAGTCGCTGGGGGTTCAAGAGACCCAGTACTTC. The chain combines TRBV10-3 with TRBJ2-5; D could derive from TRBD1 or TRBD2 (5 bases each). Germline V lookup: CDR1 ENHRY, CDR2 SYGVKD. V lost 0 bases and J 2 bases, leaving 10 bases between the germline ends. This CDR3 comprises 15 residues.

This clone was seen more than once but under ten times. The identical CDR3 is also encoded by other nucleotide sequences in the sample. The V and J genes are TRBV9 and TRBJ2-7; 9 bases align to TRBD1. This CDR3 is 14 amino acids long. V was pared by 3 bases and J by 4 bases, with 5 bases of the junction left unmatched. The germline CDR1 and CDR2 sequences are SGDLS and YYNGEE. The CDR3 reads CASSAGQGLYEQYF. In nucleotides, the CDR3 is TGTGCCAGCAGCGCGGGACAGGGACTTTACGAGCAGTACTTC.

This chain uses TRBV28 with TRBJ1-2, with TRBD1 identical over 7 bases. This CDR3 is 16 amino acids long. V lost 6 bases to trimming and J lost 1 base; unmatched junction nucleotides: 11. Germline V gene lookup returns CDR1 MDHEN and CDR2 SYDVKM. The chain's CDR3 is CASSSREGAVNYGYTF. Here the CDR3 DNA reads TGTGCCAGCAGCTCCCGTGAGGGGGCAGTTAACTATGGCTACACCTTC.

The genes are TRBV5-1 and TRBJ2-3; 7 bases match TRBD1. The CDR3 is made up of 14 amino acids. The germline V gene has CDR1 SGHRS and CDR2 YFSETQ. J gave up 2 bases and V 3 bases, and 3 bases lay outside the gene matches. CDR3 amino acids: CASSSGQDTDTQYF. The CDR3 DNA reads TGCGCCAGCAGCTCAGGACAGGACACAGATACGCAGTATTTT.

The chain uses TRBV6-7 and TRBJ2-1; perhaps TRBD2 as D (5 bases). TRBV6-7 is filed as an ORF, its function uncertain. V dropped 0 bases and J dropped 4 bases, with 16 bases sitting between them. The CDR3 contains 17 residues. The CDR3 region has the DNA TGTGCCAGCAGTTACTCTCTCCGAGCGTCGGGATACAATGAGCAGTTCTTC. It encodes CASSYSLRASGYNEQFF.

The CDR3 spells CASSVGPRGTEAFF. The CDR3 region has the DNA TGTGCCAGCAGCGTCGGCCCTAGGGGCACTGAAGCTTTCTTT. The chain is built from TRBV9 and TRBJ1-1, with D tentatively TRBD1 (5 bases). This CDR3 region has 14 residues. Per the germline V gene, CDR1 is SGDLS and CDR2 is YYNGEE. V lost 2 bases and J 4 bases, leaving 12 bases between the germline ends.

The chain employs TRBV27 and TRBJ1-2, with a possible D match to TRBD1 (5 bases). From germline, CDR1 is MNHEY and CDR2 SMNVEV (reference sequence). CDR3 length: 15 residues. Trimming shortened V by 2 bases and J by 3 bases, and 13 bases separated the two germline ends. Written as DNA, the CDR3 is TGTGCCAGCAGTTTAGCAGGGCGGCCATACTATGGCTACACCTTC. Its protein product is CASSLAGRPYYGYTF.

This sequence joins TRBV28 and TRBJ2-4; possible D gene TRBD2, 5 bases. The V gene lost 3 bases and the J gene lost 7 bases, with 13 bases spanning the gap. Per the germline V gene, CDR1 is MDHEN and CDR2 is SYDVKM. CDR3 length: 14 residues. The CDR3 spells CASSLVSLANIQYF. The CDR3 DNA reads as TGTGCCAGCAGTTTGGTCAGCTTAGCGAACATTCAGTACTTC.

This chain uses TRBV4-3 with TRBJ2-5; D is uncertain. Germline CDR1 and CDR2: LGHNA and YSLEER. The ends were cut back, 0 bases at V and 5 bases at J, with 7 bases in the middle. This CDR3 comprises 13 residues. CDR3 in amino acids: CASSQDLWETQYF. The DNA of the CDR3 is TGCGCCAGCAGCCAAGATCTATGGGAGACCCAGTACTTC.